This TCR beta chain stems from a study of Ad26.COV2.S vaccination and SARS-CoV-2 variants. In the study overall: Ad26.COV2.S given intramuscularly, once or twice 56 days apart.

On this clone itself: The antigen is not known.

General study findings and limits: Vaccinees showed greater spike-specific TCR breadth than placebo recipients.

The data were produced by immunoSEQ multiplex PCR, yet TCRdb's version contains in-frame clones alone and is incomplete. The sample lists some 290,000 clones; around four fifths were seen once. Germline assignment: CDR1 KGHDR and CDR2 SFDVKD. V dropped 1 base and J dropped 8 bases, with 2 bases sitting between them. The CDR3 runs 11 residues. Treatment meaning: around 19 received Ad26.COV2.S at low or high dose, single or two shots; a few received placebo; per-sample allocation not given. It was on day 63 after the first vaccine or placebo injection that samples were taken. The TCR was taken from a person aged 18-60 years who received the Ad26.COV2.S COVID-19 vaccine or a placebo. This material consisted of peripheral blood, taken in a trial of Ad26.COV2.S vaccine versus placebo. The chain uses TRBV24-1 and TRBJ1-5; no definite D call. The DNA for the CDR3 is TGTGCCACCAGTGATTTAGAGCCCCAGCATTTT. Translating gives CATSDLEPQHF.